The T cell receptor beta chain described here comes from a study of blood T cell repertoires in COVID-19. For the study at large: Acute and convalescent COVID-19 specimens originated in the United States, Italy and Spain.

Clones were read by immunoSEQ multiplex PCR, and TCRdb kept only the in-frame ones, dropping some. The sample yields 200,000 to 250,000 clones, 70% to 90% seen once. The sequence came from a woman aged 45-65 years with active or convalescent COVID-19. Sequencing was performed on peripheral blood.

CDR3 nucleotides: TGTGCCAGCGGGTTGGGACAGGGGAAAAACATTCAGTACTTC. Protein product: CASGLGQGKNIQYF. The chain carries TRBV7-2 and TRBJ2-4, with 10 nucleotides matching TRBD1. V was clipped by 8 bases and J by 4 bases; unmatched bases: 5. This CDR3 spans 14 amino acids. Germline loops: CDR1 SGHTA, CDR2 FQGNSA.